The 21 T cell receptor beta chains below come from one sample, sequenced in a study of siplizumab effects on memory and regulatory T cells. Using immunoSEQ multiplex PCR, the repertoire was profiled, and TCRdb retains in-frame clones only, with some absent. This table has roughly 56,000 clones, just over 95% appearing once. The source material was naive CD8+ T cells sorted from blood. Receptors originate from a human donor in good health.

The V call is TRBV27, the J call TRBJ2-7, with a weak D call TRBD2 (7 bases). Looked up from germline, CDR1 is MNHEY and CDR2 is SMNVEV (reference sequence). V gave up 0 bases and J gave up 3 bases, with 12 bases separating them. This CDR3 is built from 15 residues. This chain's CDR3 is CASSLSGGAFYEQYF. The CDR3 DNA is TGTGCCAGCAGTTTATCGGGGGGGGCCTTCTACGAGCAGTACTTC.

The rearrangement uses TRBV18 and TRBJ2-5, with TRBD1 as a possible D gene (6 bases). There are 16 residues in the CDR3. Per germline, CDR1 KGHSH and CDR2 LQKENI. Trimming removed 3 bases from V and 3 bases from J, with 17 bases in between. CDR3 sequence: CASSPSRGEGKETQYF. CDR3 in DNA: TGTGCCAGCTCACCGTCCAGGGGTGAGGGGAAAGAGACCCAGTACTTC.

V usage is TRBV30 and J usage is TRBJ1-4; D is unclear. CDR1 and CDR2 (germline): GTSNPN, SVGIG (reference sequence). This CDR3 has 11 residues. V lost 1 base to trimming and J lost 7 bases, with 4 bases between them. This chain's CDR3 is CAWSEGEKLFF. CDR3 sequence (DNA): TGTGCCTGGAGTGAGGGTGAAAAACTGTTTTTT.

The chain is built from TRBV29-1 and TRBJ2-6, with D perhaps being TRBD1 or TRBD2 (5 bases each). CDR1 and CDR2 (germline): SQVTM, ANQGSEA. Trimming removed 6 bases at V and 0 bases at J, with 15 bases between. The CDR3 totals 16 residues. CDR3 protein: CSVAGDDTSGANVLTF. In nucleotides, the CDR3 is TGCAGCGTCGCCGGGGACGACACCTCTGGGGCCAACGTCCTGACTTTC. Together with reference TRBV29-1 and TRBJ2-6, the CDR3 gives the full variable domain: SAVISQKPSRDICQRGTSLTIQCQVDSQVTMMFWYRQQPGQSLTLIATANQGSEATYESGFVIDKFPISRPNLTFSTLTVSNMSPEDSSIYLCSVAGDDTSGANVLTFGAGSRLTVL.

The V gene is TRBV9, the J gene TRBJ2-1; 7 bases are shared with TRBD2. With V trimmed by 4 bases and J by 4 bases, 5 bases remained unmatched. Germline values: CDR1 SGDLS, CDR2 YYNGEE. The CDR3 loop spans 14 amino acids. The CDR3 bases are TGTGCCAGCAGCCCGAGCGGGAAATACAATGAGCAGTTCTTC. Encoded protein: CASSPSGKYNEQFF.

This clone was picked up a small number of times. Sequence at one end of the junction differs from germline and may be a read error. In DNA, the CDR3 is TGTGCCAGCAGCGTAGGGGGAGGGAACTCTGAAGCTTTCTTT. It translates to CASSVGGGNSEAFF. The V call is TRBV9, the J call TRBJ1-1; D gene ambiguous. This CDR3 contains 14 residues. The germline V gene encodes CDR1 SGDLS and CDR2 YYNGEE.

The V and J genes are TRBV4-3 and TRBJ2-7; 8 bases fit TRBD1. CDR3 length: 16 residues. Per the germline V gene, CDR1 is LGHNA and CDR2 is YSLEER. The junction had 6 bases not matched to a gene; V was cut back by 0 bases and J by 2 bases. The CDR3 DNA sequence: TGCGCCAGCAGCCAAGATTCCACAGGGGGAACCTACGAGCAGTACTTC. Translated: CASSQDSTGGTYEQYF.

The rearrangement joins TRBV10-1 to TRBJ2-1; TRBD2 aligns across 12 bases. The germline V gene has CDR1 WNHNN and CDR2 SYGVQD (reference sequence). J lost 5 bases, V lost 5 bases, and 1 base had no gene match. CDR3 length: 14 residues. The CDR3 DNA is TGCGCCAGCAGTAGGACTAGCGGGAACAATGAGCAGTTCTTC. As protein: CASSRTSGNNEQFF.

As DNA, the CDR3 is TGTGCCAGCGAAGACAGGGAGAACAACGAGCAGTACTTC. The encoded protein is CASEDRENNEQYF. The genes are TRBV28 and TRBJ2-7; 7 bases align to TRBD1. Losses at the gene ends were 8 bases for V and 5 bases for J; bases not matched to a gene: 9. The CDR3 sequence is 13 residues long. CDR1 and CDR2 from the germline V gene are MDHEN and SYDVKM.

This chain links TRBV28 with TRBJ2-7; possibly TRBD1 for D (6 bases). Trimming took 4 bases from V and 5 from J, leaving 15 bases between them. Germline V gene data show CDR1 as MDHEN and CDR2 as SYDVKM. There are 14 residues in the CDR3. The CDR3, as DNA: TGTGCCAGCAGTTCTCCAGGGGTTCAAGACGAGCAGTACTTC. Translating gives CASSSPGVQDEQYF.

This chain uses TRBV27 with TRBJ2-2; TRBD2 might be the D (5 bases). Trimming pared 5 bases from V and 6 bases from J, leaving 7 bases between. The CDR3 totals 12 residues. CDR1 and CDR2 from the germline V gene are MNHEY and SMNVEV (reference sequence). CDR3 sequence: CASSAGAGELFF. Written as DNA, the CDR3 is TGTGCCAGCAGTGCGGGCGCCGGGGAGCTGTTTTTT.

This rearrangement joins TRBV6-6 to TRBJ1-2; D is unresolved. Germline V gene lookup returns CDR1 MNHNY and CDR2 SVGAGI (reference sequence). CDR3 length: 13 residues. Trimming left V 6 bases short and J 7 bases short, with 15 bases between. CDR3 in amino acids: CASSEGGGIGYTF. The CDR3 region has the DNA TGTGCCAGCAGCGAGGGAGGAGGGATTGGCTACACCTTC.

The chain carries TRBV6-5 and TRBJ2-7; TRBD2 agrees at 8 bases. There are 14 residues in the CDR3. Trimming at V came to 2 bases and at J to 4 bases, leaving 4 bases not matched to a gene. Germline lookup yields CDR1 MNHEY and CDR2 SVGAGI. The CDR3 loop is CASSYHGGDYEQYF. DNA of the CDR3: TGTGCCAGCAGTTACCACGGGGGGGATTACGAGCAGTACTTC.

The chain's CDR3 is CASSLGGYEQYF. The CDR3 region has the DNA TGTGCCAGCAGTTTGGGGGGCTACGAGCAGTACTTC. The genes are TRBV28 and TRBJ2-7; D may be TRBD2 (6 bases). The germline V gene has CDR1 MDHEN and CDR2 SYDVKM. The germline V and J ends were trimmed by 3 bases and 3 bases, with 6 bases remaining between them. The CDR3 has 12 residues.

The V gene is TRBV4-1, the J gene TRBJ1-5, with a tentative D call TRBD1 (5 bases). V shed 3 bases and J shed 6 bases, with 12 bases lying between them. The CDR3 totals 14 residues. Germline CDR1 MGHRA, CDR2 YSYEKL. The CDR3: CASSHTSDTQPQHF. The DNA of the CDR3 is TGCGCCAGCAGCCACACGTCGGACACTCAGCCCCAGCATTTT.

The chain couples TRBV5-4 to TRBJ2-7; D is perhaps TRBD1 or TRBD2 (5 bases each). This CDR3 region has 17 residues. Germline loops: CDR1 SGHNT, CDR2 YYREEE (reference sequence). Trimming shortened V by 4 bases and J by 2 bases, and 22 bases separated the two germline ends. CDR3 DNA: TGTGCCAGCAGCCAAGAGGAGACCGGGACCGCAACCTACGAGCAGTACTTC. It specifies CASSQEETGTATYEQYF.

CDR3: CASGTGASYNEQFF. CDR3 coding DNA: TGTGCCAGCGGGACTGGGGCCTCCTACAATGAGCAGTTCTTC. This chain uses TRBV6-6 with TRBJ2-1; a weak D match, TRBD2 (6 bases). The CDR3 spans 14 residues. V was clipped by 8 bases and J by 0 bases, with 11 bases between them. CDR1 is MNHNY and CDR2 is SVGAGI in the germline V gene (reference sequence).

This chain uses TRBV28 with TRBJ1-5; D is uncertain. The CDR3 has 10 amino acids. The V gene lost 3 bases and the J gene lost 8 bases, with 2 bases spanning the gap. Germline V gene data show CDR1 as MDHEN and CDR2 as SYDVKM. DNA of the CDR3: TGTGCCAGCAGTTTGGAGCCCCAGCATTTT. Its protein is CASSLEPQHF.

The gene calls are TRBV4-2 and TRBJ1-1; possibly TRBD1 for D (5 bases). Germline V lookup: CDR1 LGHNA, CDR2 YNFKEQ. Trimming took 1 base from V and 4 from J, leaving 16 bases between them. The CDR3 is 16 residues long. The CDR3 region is CASSQAGTAFRTEAFF. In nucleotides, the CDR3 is TGTGCCAGCAGCCAAGCCGGGACGGCTTTTCGCACTGAAGCTTTCTTT.

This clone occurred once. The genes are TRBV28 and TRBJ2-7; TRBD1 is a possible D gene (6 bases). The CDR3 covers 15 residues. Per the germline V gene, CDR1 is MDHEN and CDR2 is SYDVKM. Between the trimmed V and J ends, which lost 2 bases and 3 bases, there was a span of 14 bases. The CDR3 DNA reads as TGTGCCAGCAGTTTAAGGGCAGGGGCCGGCTACGAGCAGTACTTC. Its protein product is CASSLRAGAGYEQYF.

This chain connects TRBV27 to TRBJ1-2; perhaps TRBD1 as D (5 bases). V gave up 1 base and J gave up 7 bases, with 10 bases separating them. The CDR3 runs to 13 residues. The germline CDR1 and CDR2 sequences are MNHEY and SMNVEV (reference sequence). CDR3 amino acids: CASSLFRTSGYTF. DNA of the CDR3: TGTGCCAGCAGTTTATTCCGGACATCTGGCTACACCTTC.